This T cell receptor (beta chain) was captured in a study of human T cells and chemical hapten exposure. MiXCR was run by TCRdb on the RACE reads, yielding one entry per CDR3 protein. The profile shows about 180,000 distinct CDR3 sequences, roughly 30% of them singletons. This clonotype has more than one count but fewer than ten. Its matching antigen is unknown. Noted time point: pre-sensitization, week 0. Treatment in this sample: therapeutic diphenylcyclopropenone sensitization with weekly scalp DPC. The CDR3 totals 15 residues. Germline-derived CDR1 and CDR2 are SGHTA and FQGNSA. Deletions cut 5 bases from V and 4 bases from J, with 15 bases between. Overall study findings and caveats: Donors' alopecia may make their immune response differ from healthy people's.

The clonotype was recovered from a woman between 25 and 40 years old with alopecia areata. Some clones in this sample may be carry-over from other donors' samples. This chain joins TRBV7-2 and TRBJ2-1; D assignment may be TRBD1 or TRBD2 (5 bases each). The specimen was whole blood, collected in connection with sensitization to the hapten diphenylcyclopropenone (DPC). The CDR3 DNA reads TGTGCCAGCAGCCCAGACAGTGAGGGGTACAATGAGCAGTTCTTC. Residues: CASSPDSEGYNEQFF.